This TCR beta chain is from a study of CXCR3-negative and CXCR3-positive naive CD8 T cells. Study as a whole: There were approximately 140 million TRB reads altogether, and each library had about 1.5 +/- 0.3 million of them. Study-wide findings and caveats: Both naive subsets showed comparably high diversity, and memory CD8+ cells showed much lower diversity.

The libraries of TRB cDNA were prepared using 5' RACE with UMI labels. TCRdb reanalyzed the 5' RACE reads, giving one entry per CDR3 protein sequence and no DNA. Across around 52,000 distinct CDR3 sequences, the top ten clones capture roughly a quarter of the sample. There are 14 residues in the CDR3. The germline V gene encodes CDR1 DFQATT and CDR2 SNEGSKA (reference sequence). Comments on this clonotype: Its antigen remains unidentified.

Subsets of CD8+ T cells were each sorted in triplicate at 300,000 cells apiece. This chain connects TRBV20-1 to TRBJ2-7. The sequenced sample consisted of memory CD8+ T cells from blood. The TCR originated in a human donor in good health. Some clones in this sample may be carry-over from other donors' samples. The CDR3 reads CSARDPDSTYEQYF.